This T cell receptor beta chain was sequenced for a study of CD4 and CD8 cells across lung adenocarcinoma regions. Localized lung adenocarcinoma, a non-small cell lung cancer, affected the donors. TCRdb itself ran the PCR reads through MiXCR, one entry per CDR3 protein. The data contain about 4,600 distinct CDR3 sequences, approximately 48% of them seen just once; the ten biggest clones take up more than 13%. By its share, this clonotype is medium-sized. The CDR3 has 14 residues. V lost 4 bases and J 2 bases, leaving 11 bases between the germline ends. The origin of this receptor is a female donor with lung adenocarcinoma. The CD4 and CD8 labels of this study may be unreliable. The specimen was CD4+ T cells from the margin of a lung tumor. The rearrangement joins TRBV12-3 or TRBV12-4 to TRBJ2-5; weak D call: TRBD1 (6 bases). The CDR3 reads CASSSGTQQETQYF. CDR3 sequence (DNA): TGTGCCAGCAGTTCCGGGACACAGCAAGAGACCCAGTACTTC.